This T cell receptor (beta chain) was retrieved from a study of beta chain features in type 1 diabetes. The study reverse transcribed the entire isolated RNA, so it sequenced expressed TCRB transcripts. Only in-frame clones appear in the TCRdb table, and some are missing; sequencing was by immunoSEQ multiplex PCR. This sample carries about 42,000 clones, roughly 50% of them seen once, and the ten largest clones take 0.25%. CD45RO/CCR7/CD25/CD127/CD95/CD27 staining was used to isolate CD4+ naive, central memory, regulatory and stem cell-like memory cells by sorting. The germline V gene has CDR1 LGHNA and CDR2 YNFKEQ. V was shortened by 0 bases and J by 8 bases, with 28 bases between the two germline ends. This CDR3 has 19 amino acids.

This sequence joins TRBV4-2 and TRBJ2-5, with a possible D match to TRBD2 (6 bases). Sequenced material: stem cell memory CD4+ T cells from blood. This TCR was recovered from a woman aged 30 to 39 in good health. Here the CDR3 DNA reads TGTGCCAGCAGCCAAGACGAGGGTACCCGACTAGGGATTATTGGCACCCAGTACTTC. As protein: CASSQDEGTRLGIIGTQYF.